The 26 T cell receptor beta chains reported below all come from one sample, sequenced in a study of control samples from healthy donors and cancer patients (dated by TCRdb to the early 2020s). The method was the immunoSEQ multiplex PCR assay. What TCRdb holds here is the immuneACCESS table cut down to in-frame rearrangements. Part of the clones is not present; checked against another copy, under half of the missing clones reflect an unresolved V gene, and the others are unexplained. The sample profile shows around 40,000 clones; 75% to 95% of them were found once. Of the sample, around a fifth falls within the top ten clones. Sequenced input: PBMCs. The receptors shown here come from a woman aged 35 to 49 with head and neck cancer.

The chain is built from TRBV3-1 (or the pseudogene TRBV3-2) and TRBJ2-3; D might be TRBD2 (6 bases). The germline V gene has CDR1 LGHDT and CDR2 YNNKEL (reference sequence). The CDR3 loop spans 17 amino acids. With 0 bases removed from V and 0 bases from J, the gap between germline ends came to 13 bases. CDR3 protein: CASSQDRPSVSTDTQYF. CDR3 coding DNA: TGTGCCAGCAGCCAAGATCGGCCTAGCGTTAGCACAGATACGCAGTATTTT.

CDR3 bases: TGCGCCAGCAGCGCCAATACAGGGCTTGGGGCTGGAAACACCATATATTTT. Protein sequence: CASSANTGLGAGNTIYF. The rearrangement uses TRBV5-1 and TRBJ1-3; tentatively, D is TRBD1 (6 bases). Germline V CDR1 and CDR2: SGHRS, YFSETQ. The length of the CDR3 is 17 residues. The ends were cut back, 4 bases at V and 2 bases at J, with 19 bases in the middle.

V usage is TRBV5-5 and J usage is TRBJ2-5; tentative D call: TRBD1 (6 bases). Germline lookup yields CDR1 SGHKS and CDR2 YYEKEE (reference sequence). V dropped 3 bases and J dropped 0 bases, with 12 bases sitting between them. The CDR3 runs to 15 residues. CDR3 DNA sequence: TGTGCCAGCAGCTCCGGGGACAAATACCAAGAGACCCAGTACTTC. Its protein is CASSSGDKYQETQYF.

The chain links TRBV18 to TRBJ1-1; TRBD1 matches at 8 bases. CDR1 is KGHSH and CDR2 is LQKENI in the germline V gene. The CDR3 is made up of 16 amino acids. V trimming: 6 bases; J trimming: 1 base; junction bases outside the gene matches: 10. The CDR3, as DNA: TGTGCCAGCTCTTCGACAGGGGATGGGACGAACACTGAAGCTTTCTTT. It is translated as CASSSTGDGTNTEAFF.

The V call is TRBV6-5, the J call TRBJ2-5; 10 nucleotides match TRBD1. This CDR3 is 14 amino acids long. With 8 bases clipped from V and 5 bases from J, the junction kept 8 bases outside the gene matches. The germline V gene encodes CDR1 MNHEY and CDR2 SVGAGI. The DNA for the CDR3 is TGTGCCAGCTCTAGACAGGGGGCGTTGGAGACCCAGTACTTC. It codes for CASSRQGALETQYF.

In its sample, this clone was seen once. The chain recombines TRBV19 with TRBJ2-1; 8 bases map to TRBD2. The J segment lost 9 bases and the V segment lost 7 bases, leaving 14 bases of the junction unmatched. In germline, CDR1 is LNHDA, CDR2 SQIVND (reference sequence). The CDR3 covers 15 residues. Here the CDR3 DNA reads TGTGCCAGTAAATCCAGGGCTAGCGGGCTTACTGAGCAGTTCTTC. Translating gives CASKSRASGLTEQFF. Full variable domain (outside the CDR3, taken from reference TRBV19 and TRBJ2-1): DGGITQSPKYLFRKEGQNVTLSCEQNLNHDAMYWYRQDPGQGLRLIYYSQIVNDFQKGDIAEGYSVSREKKESFPLTVTSAQKNPTAFYLCASKSRASGLTEQFFGPGTRLTVL.

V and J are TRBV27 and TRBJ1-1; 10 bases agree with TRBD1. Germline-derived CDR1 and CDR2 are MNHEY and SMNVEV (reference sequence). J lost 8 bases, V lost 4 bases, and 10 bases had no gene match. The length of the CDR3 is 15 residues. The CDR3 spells CASSYPGQGVREAFF. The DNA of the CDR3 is TGTGCCAGCAGTTACCCCGGACAGGGGGTGAGGGAAGCTTTCTTT.

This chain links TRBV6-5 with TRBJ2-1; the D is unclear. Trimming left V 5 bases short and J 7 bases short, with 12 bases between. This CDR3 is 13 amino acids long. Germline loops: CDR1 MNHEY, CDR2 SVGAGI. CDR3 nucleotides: TGTGCCAGCAGTACTCCCCCAAGGAATGAGCAGTTCTTC. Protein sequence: CASSTPPRNEQFF.

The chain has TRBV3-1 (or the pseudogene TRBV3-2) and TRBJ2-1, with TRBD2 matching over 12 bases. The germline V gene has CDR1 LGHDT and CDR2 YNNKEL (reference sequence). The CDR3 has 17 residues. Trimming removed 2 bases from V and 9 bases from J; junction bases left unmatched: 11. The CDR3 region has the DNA TGTGCCAGCAGCCAATTACCTAGCGGGGGGGCCGGTAGTGAGCAGTTCTTC. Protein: CASSQLPSGGAGSEQFF.

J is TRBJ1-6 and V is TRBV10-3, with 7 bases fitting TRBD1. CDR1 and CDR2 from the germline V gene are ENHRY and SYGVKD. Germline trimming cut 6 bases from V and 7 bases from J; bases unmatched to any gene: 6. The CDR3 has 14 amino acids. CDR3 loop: CAISPGQKNSPLHF. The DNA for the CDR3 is TGTGCCATCAGCCCGGGACAGAAGAATTCACCCCTCCACTTT.

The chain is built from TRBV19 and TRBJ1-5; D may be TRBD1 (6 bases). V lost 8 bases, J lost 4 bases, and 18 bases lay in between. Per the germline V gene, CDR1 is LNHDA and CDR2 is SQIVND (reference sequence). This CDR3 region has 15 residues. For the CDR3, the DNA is TGTGCCAGTCACTGGGACAACCAAGGAAATCAGCCCCAGCATTTT. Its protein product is CASHWDNQGNQPQHF.

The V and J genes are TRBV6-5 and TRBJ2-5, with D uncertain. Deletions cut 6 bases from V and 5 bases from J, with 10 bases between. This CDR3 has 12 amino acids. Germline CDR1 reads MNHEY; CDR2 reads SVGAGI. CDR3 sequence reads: CASSKHGETQYF. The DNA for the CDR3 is TGTGCCAGCAGCAAACACGGGGAGACCCAGTACTTC.

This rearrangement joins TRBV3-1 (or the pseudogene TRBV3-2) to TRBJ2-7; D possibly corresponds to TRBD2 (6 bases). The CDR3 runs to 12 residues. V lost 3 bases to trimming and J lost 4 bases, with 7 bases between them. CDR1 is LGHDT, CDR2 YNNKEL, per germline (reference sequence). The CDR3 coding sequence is TGTGCCAGCAGCCATGGACTATACGAGCAGTACTTC. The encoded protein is CASSHGLYEQYF.

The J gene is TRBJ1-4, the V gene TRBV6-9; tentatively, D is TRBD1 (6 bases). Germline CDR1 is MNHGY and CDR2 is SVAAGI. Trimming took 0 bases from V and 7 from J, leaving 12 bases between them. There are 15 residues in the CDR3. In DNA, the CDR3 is TGTGCCAGCAGTTATTCCGGGACATTCTTTGAAAAACTGTTTTTT. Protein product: CASSYSGTFFEKLFF.

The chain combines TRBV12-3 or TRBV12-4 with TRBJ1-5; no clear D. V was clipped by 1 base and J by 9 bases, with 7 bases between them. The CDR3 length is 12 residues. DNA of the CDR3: TGTGCCAGCAGTTTAGATAAGGGGCCCCAGCATTTT. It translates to CASSLDKGPQHF.

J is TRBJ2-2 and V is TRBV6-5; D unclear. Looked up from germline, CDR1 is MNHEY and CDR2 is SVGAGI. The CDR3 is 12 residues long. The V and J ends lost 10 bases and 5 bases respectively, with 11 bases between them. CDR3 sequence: CAINLPTGELFF. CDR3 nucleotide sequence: TGTGCCATCAACCTTCCGACCGGGGAGCTGTTTTTT.

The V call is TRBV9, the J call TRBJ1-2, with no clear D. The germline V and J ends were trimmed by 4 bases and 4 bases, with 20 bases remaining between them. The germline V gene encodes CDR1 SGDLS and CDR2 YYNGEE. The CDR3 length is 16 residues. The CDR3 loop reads CASSQRPSPAFYGYTF. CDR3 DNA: TGTGCCAGCAGCCAGCGGCCTTCCCCGGCCTTCTATGGCTACACCTTC.

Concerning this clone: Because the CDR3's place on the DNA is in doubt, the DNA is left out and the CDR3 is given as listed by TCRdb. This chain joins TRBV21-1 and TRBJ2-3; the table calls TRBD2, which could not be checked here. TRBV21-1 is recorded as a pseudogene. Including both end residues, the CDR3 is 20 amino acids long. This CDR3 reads CASSKEKTVAGGTSTDTQYF.

The CDR3 here is CASSSNYYTQYF. The CDR3 nucleotides read TGTGCCAGCAGTTCCAACTACTATACGCAGTATTTT. This rearrangement joins TRBV28 to TRBJ2-3; no firm D call. The CDR3 has 12 amino acids. In germline, CDR1 is MDHEN, CDR2 SYDVKM. V lost 4 bases, J lost 7 bases, and 9 bases lay in between. The whole variable domain, remainder taken from reference TRBV28 and TRBJ2-3, is DVKVTQSSRYLVKRTGEKVFLECVQDMDHENMFWYRQDPGLGLRLIYFSYDVKMKEKGDIPEGYSVSREKKERFSLILESASTNQTSMYLCASSSNYYTQYFGPGTRLTVL.

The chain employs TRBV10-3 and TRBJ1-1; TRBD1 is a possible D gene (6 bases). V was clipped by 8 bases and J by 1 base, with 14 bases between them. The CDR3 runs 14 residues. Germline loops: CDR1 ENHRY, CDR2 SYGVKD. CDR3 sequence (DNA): TGTGCCATCCGCCCCGGGGACAAGAACACTGAAGCTTTCTTT. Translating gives CAIRPGDKNTEAFF.

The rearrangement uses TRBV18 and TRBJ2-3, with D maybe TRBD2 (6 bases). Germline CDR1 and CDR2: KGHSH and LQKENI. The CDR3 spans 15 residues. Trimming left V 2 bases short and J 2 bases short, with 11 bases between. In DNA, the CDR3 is TGTGCCAGCTCACCAAGAACGGGAGACACAGATACGCAGTATTTT. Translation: CASSPRTGDTDTQYF.

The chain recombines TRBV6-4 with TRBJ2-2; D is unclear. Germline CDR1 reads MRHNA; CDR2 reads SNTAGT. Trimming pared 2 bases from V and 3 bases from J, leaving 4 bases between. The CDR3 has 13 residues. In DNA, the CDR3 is TGTGCCAGCAGTGACAGGGACACCGGGGAGCTGTTTTTT. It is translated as CASSDRDTGELFF.

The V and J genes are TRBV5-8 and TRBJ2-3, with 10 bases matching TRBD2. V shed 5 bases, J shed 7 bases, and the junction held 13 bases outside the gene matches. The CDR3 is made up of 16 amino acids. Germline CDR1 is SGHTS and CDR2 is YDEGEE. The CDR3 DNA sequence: TGTGCCAGCAGGATGGGGCTAGCGGGAGTAAGTTATACGCAGTATTTT. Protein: CASRMGLAGVSYTQYF.

The CDR3 DNA follows: TGCGCCAGCAGCTTGGACGGGCGGGAGCCCTACAATGAGCAGTTCTTC. It codes for CASSLDGREPYNEQFF. The J gene is TRBJ2-1, the V gene TRBV5-1, with 7 positions matching TRBD2. Looked up from germline, CDR1 is SGHRS and CDR2 is YFSETQ. V shed 0 bases, J shed 2 bases, and the junction held 5 bases outside the gene matches. The CDR3 loop spans 16 amino acids.

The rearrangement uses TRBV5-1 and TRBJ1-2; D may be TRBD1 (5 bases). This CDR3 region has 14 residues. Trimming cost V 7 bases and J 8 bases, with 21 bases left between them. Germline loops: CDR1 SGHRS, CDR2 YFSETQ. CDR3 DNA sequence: TGCGCCAGCGCAGGGACTCGACAACAGCGAGGCTACACCTTC. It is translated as CASAGTRQQRGYTF.

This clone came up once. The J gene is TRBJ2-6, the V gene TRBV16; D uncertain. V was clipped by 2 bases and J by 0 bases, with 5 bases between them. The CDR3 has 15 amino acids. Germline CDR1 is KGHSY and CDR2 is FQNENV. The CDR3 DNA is TGTGCCAGCAGCCAAGTCCCCTCTGGGGCCAACGTCCTGACTTTC. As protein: CASSQVPSGANVLTF.